One and the same sample provided the 14 T cell receptor beta chains below, sequenced in a study of beta chain features in type 1 diabetes. Expressed TCRB transcripts were sequenced after all isolated RNA was converted to cDNA. TCRdb keeps only in-frame clones here, not all; method: immunoSEQ multiplex PCR. The sample consists of around 280,000 clones, about 15% of them appearing once. Broader study findings: Type 1 diabetes patients had moderately but significantly shorter TCRB CDR3s in all four CD4+ subsets.

For these receptors, no antigen is known. The sequencing sample was made of naive CD4+ T cells from blood. The origin of the receptors is a man aged 18 to 29 with type 1 diabetes.

V usage is TRBV4-1 and J usage is TRBJ2-1; 15 bases line up with TRBD2. Germline CDR1 MGHRA, CDR2 YSYEKL. V shed 4 bases and J 2 bases; nucleotides not matched to a gene: 3. The CDR3 is made up of 17 amino acids. CDR3 loop: CASSRTSGRGAYNEQFF. The CDR3 nucleotides are TGCGCCAGCAGCCGGACTAGCGGGAGGGGGGCCTACAATGAGCAGTTCTTC.

This clone was seen only a few times. The rearrangement joins TRBV5-1 to TRBJ2-1; 7 nucleotides match TRBD1. CDR3 length: 16 amino acids. V lost 5 bases and J lost 4; bases outside the gene matches: 12. Germline V gene sequence: CDR1 SGHRS, CDR2 YFSETQ. The CDR3 DNA reads as TGCGCCAGCAGTCCGGGACAGCCCCCTCCATACAATGAGCAGTTCTTC. Protein: CASSPGQPPPYNEQFF.

This clone showed up just a few times. This chain connects TRBV28 to TRBJ1-2; unclear D gene. Trimming stripped 1 base from V and 8 bases from J, with 14 bases between. The CDR3 is 14 residues long. Germline lookup yields CDR1 MDHEN and CDR2 SYDVKM. The CDR3, as DNA: TGTGCCAGCAGTTTATTTCAGGACTCCCTCGGCTACACCTTC. Translated: CASSLFQDSLGYTF.

This clone has more than one count but fewer than ten. The rearrangement uses TRBV25-1 and TRBJ2-3; TRBD2 matches 10 bases. The germline V gene encodes CDR1 MGHDK and CDR2 SYGVNS. The length of the CDR3 is 16 residues. The ends lost 6 bases at V and 1 base at J; junction bases unmatched: 7. CDR3 nucleotides: TGTGCCAGCAGGCCTACTAGCGGGGTCGGCACAGATACGCAGTATTTT. Amino acids: CASRPTSGVGTDTQYF.

The CDR3 coding sequence is TGCGCCAGCAGCCAAGGTCCAGCGGCAGAGACCCAGTACTTC. This encodes CASSQGPAAETQYF. The chain links TRBV4-3 to TRBJ2-5; possibly TRBD2 for D (5 bases). This CDR3 contains 14 residues. V was pared by 1 base and J by 4 bases, with 10 bases between. Germline V CDR1 and CDR2: LGHNA, YSLEER.

This clone was counted between two and nine times. Other nucleotide sequences from this sample produce the same CDR3. This sequence joins TRBV29-1 and TRBJ2-5; D call uncertain. The ends were cut back, 3 bases at V and 4 bases at J, with 3 bases in the middle. This CDR3 contains 10 residues. CDR1 SQVTM and CDR2 ANQGSEA come from the germline V gene. CDR3 residues: CSVERETQYF. The CDR3 DNA sequence: TGCAGCGTTGAGCGAGAGACCCAGTACTTC.

This clone has only a few counts. V usage is TRBV20-1 and J usage is TRBJ1-2; D is unresolved. With 6 bases removed from V and 8 bases from J, the gap between germline ends came to 7 bases. CDR3 size: 9 residues. Germline CDR1 reads DFQATT; CDR2 reads SNEGSKA (reference sequence). CDR3 DNA: TGCAGTGCCGTAGCGGGCTACACCTTC. Translated, it gives CSAVAGYTF.

As to this clone: Here the CDR3 omits its conserved ending phenylalanine or tryptophan, so a read error is the likely source. Because the CDR3's place on the DNA is in doubt, the DNA is left out and the CDR3 is given as listed by TCRdb. This rearrangement joins TRBV5-1 to TRBJ2-4; the listed D gene, TRBD2, was not tested against the DNA. Germline V gene data show CDR1 as SGHRS and CDR2 as YFSETQ. The length of the CDR3 is 11 amino acids, counting both ends. The CDR3 protein is CANSLIIGGVL.

This chain joins TRBV19 and TRBJ1-2; perhaps TRBD1 as D (6 bases). Trimming cost V 6 bases and J 7 bases, with 12 bases left between them. Germline V gives CDR1 LNHDA, CDR2 SQIVND (reference sequence). The CDR3 has 12 residues. The CDR3 sequence is CASRSTGTGYTF. DNA for the CDR3: TGTGCCAGTAGATCAACAGGGACTGGCTACACCTTC.

This clone was seen only a few times. The rearrangement uses TRBV14 and TRBJ2-3; the match to TRBD1 covers 7 bases. CDR3 size: 13 residues. CDR1 is SGHDN and CDR2 is FVKESK in the germline V gene. V lost 5 bases and J lost 4; bases outside the gene matches: 3. CDR3 nucleotide sequence: TGTGCCAGCAGCGCTACAGGGGCAGATACGCAGTATTTT. Translating it yields CASSATGADTQYF.

Only a few counts were recorded for this clone. The rearrangement joins TRBV18 to TRBJ2-7; weak D call: TRBD1 (5 bases). The CDR3 runs 15 residues. From germline, CDR1 is KGHSH and CDR2 LQKENI. The ends were cut back, 5 bases at V and 6 bases at J, with 20 bases in the middle. The CDR3 DNA follows: TGTGCCAGCTCATCGGAGACCGCGACAGCCACCGAGCAGTACTTC. Amino acid sequence: CASSSETATATEQYF. Full variable domain (remainder filled in from reference TRBV18 and TRBJ2-7): NAGVMQNPRHLVRRRGQEARLRCSPMKGHSHVYWYRQLPEEGLKFMVYLQKENIIDESGMPKERFSAEFPKEGPSILRIQQVVRGDSAAYFCASSSETATATEQYFGPGTRLTVT.

This chain joins TRBV11-2 and TRBJ2-7; no firm D call. Germline loops: CDR1 SGHAT, CDR2 FQNNGV. The CDR3 runs to 13 residues. V dropped 5 bases and J dropped 8 bases, with 16 bases sitting between them. CDR3 nucleotides: TGTGCCAGCAGCCAAGGCCTGAGTAGCCAGCAGTACTTC. Translated: CASSQGLSSQQYF.

The genes are TRBV28 and TRBJ2-2; 7 bases line up with TRBD2. Germline loops: CDR1 MDHEN, CDR2 SYDVKM. With 6 bases clipped from V and 5 bases from J, the junction kept 9 bases outside the gene matches. There are 15 residues in the CDR3. In DNA, the CDR3 is TGTGCCAGCAGGGCGGGGGTAATCTGGACCGGGGAGCTGTTTTTT. Its translation: CASRAGVIWTGELFF.

This clone occurred once. This sequence joins TRBV4-3 and TRBJ2-6; D may be TRBD2 (5 bases). The CDR3 totals 17 residues. The V gene lost 1 base and the J gene lost 1 base, with 11 bases spanning the gap. Germline loops: CDR1 LGHNA, CDR2 YSLEER. The CDR3 sequence is CASSQVGGGSGANVLTF. The CDR3 DNA sequence: TGCGCCAGCAGCCAAGTTGGAGGTGGGTCTGGGGCCAACGTCCTGACTTTC.